Each of the 2 T cell receptor beta chains below was sequenced from the same sample in a study of a mutant IDH1 vaccine in newly diagnosed glioma. Their antigens remain unidentified. The protocol was immunoSEQ multiplex PCR, while the TCRdb copy is restricted to in-frame clones and leaves out a portion. The table has approximately 61,000 clones, about 86% seen once; the top ten hold less than 8%. The time point is: week 5, during vaccination. Each dose delivered 300 ug of mutant IDH1 20-mer peptide subcutaneously with imiquimod. The source was PBMCs, collected from a glioma patient whose treatment included an IDH1 peptide vaccine. These receptors came from a woman in her fifties or sixties with glioma.

This clone was counted a single time. The chain carries TRBV19 and TRBJ2-1, with 7 bases fitting TRBD2. In germline, CDR1 is LNHDA, CDR2 SQIVND (reference sequence). The CDR3 is made up of 15 amino acids. After removal of 1 base from V and 6 bases from J, the junction contained 6 bases not matched to a gene. The DNA for the CDR3 is TGTGCCAGTAGTATAGTTCCGGGGAGGGGCAATGAGCAGTTCTTC. This gives the protein CASSIVPGRGNEQFF.

The table lists this clone with a count of one. This chain's CDR3 is CAWTDNSPLHF. CDR3 nucleotides: TGTGCCTGGACAGATAATTCACCCCTCCACTTT. The V call is TRBV30, the J call TRBJ1-6; D gene uncertain. The germline V gene has CDR1 GTSNPN and CDR2 SVGIG (reference sequence). V was trimmed by 4 bases and J by 5 bases, leaving 3 bases between them. The CDR3 consists of 11 residues.